The present entry profiles one TCR beta chain with its context. Profiling relied on immunoSEQ multiplex PCR, and the TCRdb table lists in-frame clones only, not all of them. The repertoire holds just over 50,000 clones, with 88% as singletons. The sample belongs to a study of OX40 agonist ivuxolimab in advanced cancers. Study details: Each patient was given ivuxolimab into a vein every 2 weeks, at 0.01 to 10 mg/kg.

This receptor was taken from an adult with an advanced solid tumor such as melanoma, head and neck, liver or kidney cancer. Specimen: CD4+ or CD8+ T cells sorted from blood, collected in a trial of the OX40 agonist ivuxolimab.

The CDR3 sequence: CASSGTSYEQYF. The DNA of the CDR3 is TGCGCCAGCAGCGGGACTTCCTACGAGCAGTACTTC. The rearrangement joins TRBV10-1 to TRBJ2-7; tentative D call: TRBD2 (6 bases). The CDR3 has 12 residues. The V and J ends lost 6 bases and 1 base respectively, with 7 bases between them. Germline CDR1 reads WNHNN; CDR2 reads SYGVQD (reference sequence).